Listed below are T cell receptor beta chains from one sample, sequenced in a study of cytomegalovirus exposure and HLA in healthy donors. Measured with immunoSEQ multiplex PCR; TCRdb has only the in-frame clones, and not every one. The sample contains some 100,000 clones, 75% to 85% of which appear only once. The sample consisted of PBMCs. The receptor set was obtained from a woman aged 18-30 years in good health and CMV-seronegative. Each CDR3 is given with its conserved first and last residue. D genes are given only for firm matches. Some rows have no size entry. The others give once, few or many, or a class for an expanded clone.

CDR3aa: CSVEGLAGGGVEQFF
CDR3nt: TGCAGCGTTGAAGGACTAGCGGGGGGCGGTGTTGAGCAGTTCTTC
abundance: .
j_gene: TRBJ2-1
len: 15
v_gene: TRBV29-1
d_gene: TRBD2

CDR3aa: CASSFTSGPYEQYF
CDR3nt: TGTGCCAGCAGTTTTACTAGCGGACCCTACGAGCAGTACTTC
abundance: once
j_gene: TRBJ2-7
len: 14
v_gene: TRBV5-6
d_gene: TRBD2

CDR3aa: CASRTTTNSGNTIYF
CDR3nt: TGTGCCAGCAGAACCACAACAAACTCTGGAAACACCATATATTTT
abundance: .
j_gene: TRBJ1-3
len: 15
v_gene: TRBV28
d_gene: .

CDR3aa: CASSPLVIGAEQYF
CDR3nt: TGCGCCAGCAGCCCGCTTGTTATAGGGGCGGAGCAGTACTTC
abundance: .
j_gene: TRBJ2-7
len: 14
v_gene: TRBV4-3
d_gene: .

CDR3aa: CASSLVSLNTDTQYF
CDR3nt: TGTGCCAGCAGCTTAGTAAGTCTAAACACAGATACGCAGTATTTT
abundance: .
j_gene: TRBJ2-3
len: 15
v_gene: TRBV7-9
d_gene: .

CDR3aa: CASSPDRGFNQPQHF
CDR3nt: TGTGCCAGCAGTCCGGACAGGGGATTCAATCAGCCCCAGCATTTT
abundance: .
j_gene: TRBJ1-5
len: 15
v_gene: TRBV27
d_gene: TRBD1

CDR3aa: CASSLSSGANEQFF
CDR3nt: TGTGCCAGCAGCTTATCCAGCGGGGCCAATGAGCAGTTCTTC
abundance: .
j_gene: TRBJ2-1
len: 14
v_gene: TRBV7-3
d_gene: TRBD2

CDR3aa: CASSLDYSGGEQYF
CDR3nt: TGTGCCAGCAGCTTAGACTACTCTGGAGGGGAGCAGTACTTC
abundance: .
j_gene: TRBJ2-7
len: 14
v_gene: TRBV7-8
d_gene: .

CDR3aa: CAINQGDAYEQYF
CDR3nt: TGTGCCATCAACCAGGGGGACGCCTACGAGCAGTACTTC
abundance: .
j_gene: TRBJ2-7
len: 13
v_gene: TRBV10-3
d_gene: TRBD1

CDR3aa: CASSEYSNQPQHF
CDR3nt: TGTGCCAGCAGTGAGTATAGCAATCAGCCCCAGCATTTT
abundance: .
j_gene: TRBJ1-5
len: 13
v_gene: TRBV2
d_gene: .